Detailed here is one TCR beta chain. Its antigen is not yet known. Per-base qualities were not stored, and no clone one base away is much larger. The sample originates from a study of blood T cell repertoires in COVID-19 (dated by TCRdb to 2020 to 2022). Looking at the study overall: Samples covering the acute and convalescent phases of COVID-19 were provided by collaborators in the United States, Italy and Spain. The prospective study material was composed of cDNA or gDNA derived from T cells, B-cell-depleted T cells, or PBMCs. Where available, HLA class I and class II types were obtained from metadata supplied by the sample provider rather than from assay-based typing. A freely available public database, intended as a resource for researchers studying the immune response to SARS-CoV-2, is where the repertoires were released. The dataset comprised deeply sampled blood TCRbeta repertoires from subjects exposed to, actively infected with, or recovered from COVID-19. The sample metadata nearly always contained a de-identified subject ID, COVID-19 status, age in years and sex. The samples were drawn from two sources: the first 160 participants of the ongoing ImmuneRACE study, and 1,200 or so subjects contributed by 6 global collaborators. The paper as a whole reports these results and caveats: Clinical and demographic metadata were provided uncurated, with the amount varying by source and participant.

The immunoSEQ Assay, a bias-controlled multiplex PCR, was used to amplify TCRbeta CDR3 regions from genomic DNA. Per the authors' processing: The number of nucleated cells in each sample was estimated from the amplification of reference gene primers within the assay. To quantify the absolute abundance of each unique TCRbeta CDR3 rearrangement, sequence reads were collapsed and filtered. For each sample, productive Simpson clonality was calculated by taking the square root of Simpson's diversity index across productive rearrangements. TCRdb took this table from immuneACCESS and kept in-frame rearrangements with V and J called. Such tables lack part of the clones; where checked against another copy, unresolved V genes explain under half of the gap, and the rest is unexplained. That table is the source of V, J and clone size, and D and trimming were worked out from the DNA. The sample table holds about 300,000 clones, of which around 88% were seen once. The ten largest make up roughly 1.1% of the sample.

The germline V gene gives CDR1 as MGHRA and CDR2 as YSYEKL. The CDR3 sequence holds 17 residues, the cysteine and phenylalanine included. Left in the record is the CDR3 DNA by itself, 51 bases read in frame from the first base. The germline V end is reduced by 3 bases and the J end by 3 bases; junction bases left unmatched: 11. Each collaborating institution followed its own protocols to collect whole blood in K2EDTA tubes. For TCRbeta analysis, collaborators shipped samples as frozen whole blood, isolated PBMCs, or DNA extracted from either of those sample types. This receptor was taken from a woman between 45 and 60 years old with acute or convalescent COVID-19. The V gene is TRBV4-1 and the J gene is TRBJ2-3, with 8 bases matching TRBD1. The specimen sequenced was peripheral blood. The nucleotide sequence reads as follows: TGCGCCAGCAGCCAGCTAATGACAGGGGAGAAGACAGATACGCAGTATTTT. It codes for CASSQLMTGEKTDTQYF.